The rows below give T cell receptor beta chains drawn from one sample of a study of blood T cells in healthy people across ages. Using its own MiXCR run on the 5' RACE reads, TCRdb lists one record per CDR3 protein. In the table there are some 1.8 million distinct CDR3 sequences, about two fifths of which are singletons. Input material: blood. The receptors were gathered from a human donor in good health. CDR3s include the opening cysteine and the closing phenylalanine or tryptophan.

cdr3_length	v_call	j_call	cdr3_aa
17	TRBV20-1	TRBJ2-3	CSAILFWGQGETDTQYF
13	TRBV20-1	-	CGATGTASYEQYF
15	TRBV11-2	TRBJ1-1	CASSLGPLRYTEAFF
13	TRBV20-1	TRBJ2-1	CSASTQGWNEQFF
18	TRBV3-1	TRBJ2-3	CTSSQGQGLAEYTDTQYF
15	TRBV7-3	TRBJ2-4	CASSLGGATKNIQYF
14	TRBV5-6	TRBJ1-1	CASSLDRMDTEAFF
14	TRBV12-3/TRBV12-4	TRBJ1-2	CASWARGGRDFYTF
14	TRBV9	TRBJ2-6	CASSGGEGANVLTF
12	TRBV20-1	TRBJ1-2	CSASRGRGGYTF
13	TRBV20-1	TRBJ2-1	CSASGTSGNEQFF
14	TRBV7-2	TRBJ2-5	CASSIGGDGETQYF
14	TRBV28	TRBJ2-1	CASKNGGANNEQFF
14	TRBV5-1	TRBJ1-4	CASSYGNGNEKLFF
16	TRBV28	-	CASSLRGQPGGETQYF
12	TRBV20-1	TRBJ1-2	CSARRADYGYTF
15	TRBV20-1	TRBJ1-2	CSAPALDTENYGYTF
17	TRBV6-1	TRBJ2-3	CASSGRPGREPTDTQYF
17	TRBV3-1	TRBJ2-3	CASSLVPRSGGLDTQYF
14	TRBV20-1	TRBJ2-7	CSAPRRSGAYEQYF
16	TRBV7-2	TRBJ2-4	CASSLDSPHIKNIQYF
15	TRBV5-1	TRBJ2-1	CASSLAGDRLNEQFF
13	TRBV6-2/TRBV6-3	-	CASRQGVRYEQYF
12	TRBV2	TRBJ1-5	CASSVTPPAQHF
15	TRBV29-1	TRBJ2-6	CSVDRGKAGANVLTF
14	TRBV6-5	TRBJ2-1	CASSKSDPARGQFF
14	TRBV3-1	-	CASTDSSSYNGQYF
15	TRBV12-3/TRBV12-4	TRBJ2-1	CASSLRAGWDGEQFF
14	TRBV7-9	TRBJ2-5	CASSPNVEEETQYF
16	TRBV20-1	TRBJ1-4	CSARGGTGSTNEKLFF
13	TRBV7-9	TRBJ1-3	CASSLNLRDTIYF
17	TRBV18	TRBJ1-5	CASSLLSGTGVLQPQHF
12	TRBV12-3/TRBV12-4	TRBJ2-7	CASSHSRNEQYF
17	TRBV10-3	TRBJ1-1	CAIRPGTGEAMNTEAFF
14	TRBV12-3/TRBV12-4	TRBJ2-2	CASSFLINTGKLFF